This T cell receptor (beta chain) was found in a study of CD8+ T cells in alopecia areata. The treatment here: oral pan-JAK inhibitor, 5-10 mg twice daily. Peripheral blood, together with lesional scalp punch biopsies, was collected from alopecia areata patients. Sorting of CD4+ and CD8+ T cells was performed on PBMCs. Investigators isolated RNA and reverse transcribed it into cDNA to act as the sequencing template. Sequencing used immunoSEQ multiplex PCR; TCRdb keeps in-frame clones, though not all of them. The table lists a few hundred thousand clones, 35% to 40% of them singletons. In its sample, this clone was seen a few times. The source of this sequence is a human donor with alopecia areata. The sample here was CD4+ T cells sorted from blood, taken between weeks 30 and 35, from a patient treated with tofacitinib.

The CDR3 reads CASSPNPPFKTPREQYF. The CDR3 coding sequence is TGTGCCAGCAGCCCTAACCCTCCCTTTAAGACTCCTAGAGAGCAGTACTTC. V gene TRBV7-2 combines with J gene TRBJ2-7, with D unclear. V lost 5 bases and J lost 7, with 27 bases in between. CDR1 is SGHTA, CDR2 FQGNSA, per germline. The CDR3 sequence is 17 residues long.